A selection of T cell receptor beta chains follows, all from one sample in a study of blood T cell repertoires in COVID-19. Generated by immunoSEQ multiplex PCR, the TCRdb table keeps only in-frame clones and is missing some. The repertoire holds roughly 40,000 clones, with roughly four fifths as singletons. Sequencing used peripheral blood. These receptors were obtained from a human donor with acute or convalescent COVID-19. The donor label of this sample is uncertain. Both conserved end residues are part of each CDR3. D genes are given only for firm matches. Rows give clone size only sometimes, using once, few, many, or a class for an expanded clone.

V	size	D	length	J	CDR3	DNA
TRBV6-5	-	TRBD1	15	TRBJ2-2	CASDRGHSNTGELFF	TGTGCCAGCGACAGGGGCCATTCGAACACCGGGGAGCTGTTTTTT
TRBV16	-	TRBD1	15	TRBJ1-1	CASSRNRGWNTEAFF	TGTGCCAGCAGCCGAAACAGGGGTTGGAACACTGAAGCTTTCTTT
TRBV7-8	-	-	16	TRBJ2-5	CASSLEGYLGRKTQYF	TGTGCCAGCAGCTTAGAGGGGTACTTGGGCCGAAAGACCCAGTACTTC
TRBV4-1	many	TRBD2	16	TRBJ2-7	CASSLRGTSFAYEQYF	TGCGCCAGCAGCTTACGCGGGACTAGTTTTGCCTACGAGCAGTACTTC
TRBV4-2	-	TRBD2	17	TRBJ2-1	CASSQYAVGGWDNEQFF	TGTGCCAGCAGCCAATACGCGGTCGGGGGGTGGGACAATGAGCAGTTCTTC
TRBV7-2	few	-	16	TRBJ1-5	CASSPARGGSNQPQHF	TGTGCCAGCAGCCCAGCTCGGGGTGGAAGCAATCAGCCCCAGCATTTT
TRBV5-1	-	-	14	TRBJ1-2	CASSSSHGGLGYTF	TGCGCCAGCAGCTCGTCGCACGGGGGGCTTGGCTACACCTTC
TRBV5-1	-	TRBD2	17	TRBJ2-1	CASSLSAGGLAGAGQFF	TGCGCCAGCAGCTTGTCTGCCGGGGGGCTAGCGGGAGCCGGGCAGTTCTTC
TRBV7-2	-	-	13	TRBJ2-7	CASSFSAAYEQYF	TGTGCCAGCAGCTTTTCTGCGGCCTACGAGCAGTACTTC
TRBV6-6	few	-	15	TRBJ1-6	CASSRDTSYNSPLHF	TGTGCCAGCAGTCGGGACACCTCCTATAATTCACCCCTCCACTTT
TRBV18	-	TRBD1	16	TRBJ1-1	CASSPGQGARDTEAFF	TGTGCCAGCTCACCGGGACAGGGGGCGAGGGACACTGAAGCTTTCTTT
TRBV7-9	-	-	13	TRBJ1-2	CASSLSQGWGYTF	TGTGCCAGCAGCTTATCCCAGGGTTGGGGCTACACCTTC
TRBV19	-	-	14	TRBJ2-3	CASSIGVSTDTQYF	TGTGCCAGTAGTATCGGGGTTAGCACAGATACGCAGTATTTT
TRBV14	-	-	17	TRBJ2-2	CASSQDPGGDWTGELFF	TGTGCCAGCAGCCAAGATCCGGGTGGCGATTGGACCGGGGAGCTGTTTTTT
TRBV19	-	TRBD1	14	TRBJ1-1	CASSERQGNTEAFF	TGTGCCAGTAGTGAGCGACAGGGGAACACTGAAGCTTTCTTT
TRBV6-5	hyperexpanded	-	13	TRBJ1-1	CASRRGSSPEAFF	TGTGCCAGCAGACGGGGATCAAGCCCTGAAGCTTTCTTT
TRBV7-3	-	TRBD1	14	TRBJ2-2	CASSSTGDAGELFF	TGTGCCAGCAGCTCGACAGGGGACGCCGGGGAGCTGTTTTTT
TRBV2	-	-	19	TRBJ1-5	CASAEGTKSPMGGNQPQHF	TGTGCCAGCGCAGAAGGGACAAAAAGTCCCATGGGTGGCAATCAGCCCCAGCATTTT
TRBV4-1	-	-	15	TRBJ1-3	CASSQDEQGRNTIYF	TGCGCCAGCAGCCAAGATGAACAGGGACGAAACACCATATATTTT
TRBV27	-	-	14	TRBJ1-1	CASSRFKGGTEAFF	TGTGCCAGCAGCCGATTCAAGGGAGGGACTGAAGCTTTCTTT
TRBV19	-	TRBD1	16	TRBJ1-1	CASTPDAGGINTEAFF	TGTGCCAGTACCCCTGACGCAGGGGGAATCAACACTGAAGCTTTCTTT
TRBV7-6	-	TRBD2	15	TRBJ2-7	CASSLASRGGYEQYF	TGTGCCAGCAGCTTAGCGAGTCGGGGGGGCTACGAGCAGTACTTC
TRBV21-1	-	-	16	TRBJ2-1	CASSIGGDRSYNEQFF	TGTGCCAGCAGCATAGGCGGGGACCGCTCCTACAATGAGCAGTTCTTC
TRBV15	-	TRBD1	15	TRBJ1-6	CATSGRQGAASPLHF	TGTGCCACCAGCGGTCGACAGGGGGCCGCTTCACCCCTCCACTTT
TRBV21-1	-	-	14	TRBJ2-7	CAGGAPSGPYEQYF	TGTGCCGGGGGGGCCCCTAGCGGTCCCTACGAGCAGTACTTC
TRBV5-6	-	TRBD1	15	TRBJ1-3	CASSLAQGAGNTIYF	TGTGCCAGCAGCTTGGCGCAGGGGGCTGGAAACACCATATATTTT
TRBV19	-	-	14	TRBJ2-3	CASSFGSVADTQYF	TGTGCCAGTAGTTTCGGGTCCGTAGCAGATACGCAGTATTTT
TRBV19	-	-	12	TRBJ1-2	CASSPLAYGYTF	TGTGCCAGTAGTCCTCTAGCCTATGGCTACACCTTC
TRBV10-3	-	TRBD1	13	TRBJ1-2	CAISLTGGDGYTF	TGTGCCATCAGTTTAACAGGGGGCGATGGCTACACCTTC
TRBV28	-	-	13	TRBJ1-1	CASKNSYLDEAFF	TGTGCCAGCAAGAACAGCTATCTTGATGAAGCTTTCTTT
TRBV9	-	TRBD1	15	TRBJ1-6	CASSAGQGSNSPLHF	TGTGCCAGCAGCGCAGGACAGGGGAGCAATTCACCCCTCCACTTT
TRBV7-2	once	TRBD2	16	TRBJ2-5	CASSLEGASGQETQYF	TGTGCCAGCAGCTTAGAAGGTGCTAGCGGGCAAGAGACCCAGTACTTC
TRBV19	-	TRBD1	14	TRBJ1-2	CASSALGGGYGYTF	TGTGCCAGTAGTGCCCTAGGGGGCGGCTATGGCTACACCTTC
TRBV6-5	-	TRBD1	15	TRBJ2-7	CASSAGGTSSYEQYF	TGTGCCAGCAGCGCAGGGGGTACTAGCTCCTACGAGCAGTACTTC
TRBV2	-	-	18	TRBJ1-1	CASSAQGLGSALNTEAFF	TGTGCCAGCAGCGCCCAGGGTTTAGGGTCGGCATTGAACACTGAAGCTTTCTTT
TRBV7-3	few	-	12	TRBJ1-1	CASSLIGGEAFF	TGTGCCAGCAGCTTAATCGGCGGTGAAGCTTTCTTT
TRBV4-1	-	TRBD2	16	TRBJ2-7	CASSQSLAGGSYEQYF	TGCGCCAGCAGCCAGTCTCTAGCGGGCGGCTCCTACGAGCAGTACTTC
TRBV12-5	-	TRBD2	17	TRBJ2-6	CASGPRTSATGANVLTF	TGTGCTAGTGGTCCCAGGACTAGCGCTACCGGGGCCAACGTCCTGACTTTC
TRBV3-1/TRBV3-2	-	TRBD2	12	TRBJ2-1	CASSLGGGEQFF	TGTGCCAGCAGCCTGGGGGGGGGTGAGCAGTTCTTC
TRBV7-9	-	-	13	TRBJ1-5	CASSSHSYQPQHF	TGTGCCAGCAGCTCGCATAGTTATCAGCCCCAGCATTTT
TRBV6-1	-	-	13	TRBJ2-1	CASSEGRVGEQFF	TGTGCCAGCAGTGAAGGCAGGGTGGGTGAGCAGTTCTTC
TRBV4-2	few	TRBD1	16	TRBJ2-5	CASSQEGQGAQETQYF	TGTGCCAGCAGCCAAGAGGGACAGGGAGCCCAAGAGACCCAGTACTTC